These 5 T cell receptor beta chains were sequenced from one sample in a study of T cells after yellow fever vaccination. TCRdb processed the 5' RACE reads anew with MiXCR; each CDR3 protein has one entry. This sample has about 300,000 distinct CDR3 sequences; 3% to 4.5% occur once, and the top ten carry 24%. The source was PBMCs, collected 5 days after the yellow fever booster vaccination. Source of these receptors: a man aged 18 to 30 who received the YFV17D yellow fever vaccine.

This clonotype was seen more than once but under ten times. This chain joins TRBV7-2 and TRBJ2-7, with D possibly matching TRBD2 (6 bases). Looked up from germline, CDR1 is SGHTA and CDR2 is FQGNSA. The V end lost 0 bases, the J end lost 5 bases, and 11 bases lay between the germline ends. CDR3 length equals 14 residues. CDR3 DNA sequence: TGTGCCAGCAGCTTAGCCGGGACTCCGCACGAGCAGTACGTC. Amino acid sequence: CASSLAGTPHEQYV.

There are many counts of this clonotype. The rearrangement joins TRBV4-3 to TRBJ1-4; 9 positions match TRBD1. This CDR3 has 13 residues. Germline V gene lookup returns CDR1 LGHNA and CDR2 YSLEER. V shed 6 bases and J 5 bases; nucleotides not matched to a gene: 1. CDR3 region: CASSGTGNEKLFF. CDR3 DNA: TGCGCCAGCAGTGGGACAGGGAATGAAAAACTGTTTTTT.

CDR3 region: CASGRSDPSTDTQYF. CDR3 in DNA: TGTGCTAGTGGCCGTAGCGACCCTAGCACAGATACGCAGTATTTT. The chain combines TRBV12-5 with TRBJ2-3; weak D call: TRBD2 (5 bases). In germline, CDR1 is LGHNT, CDR2 FRNRAP. CDR3 length: 15 amino acids. Trimming took 6 bases from V and 0 from J, leaving 13 bases between them. Combining the CDR3 with reference TRBV12-5 and TRBJ2-3 gives the whole variable domain DARVTQTPRHKVTEMGQEVTMRCQPILGHNTVFWYRQTMMQGLELLAYFRNRAPLDDSGMPKDRFSAEMPDATLATLKIQPSEPRDSAVYFCASGRSDPSTDTQYFGPGTRLTVL.

In this sample, this clonotype turned up many times. This chain connects TRBV5-1 to TRBJ2-5, with D perhaps TRBD2 (5 bases). Trimming cost V 4 bases and J 5 bases, with 15 bases left between them. This CDR3 comprises 14 residues. Germline V gene lookup returns CDR1 SGHRS and CDR2 YFSETQ. The CDR3 region has the DNA TGCGCCAGCAGCGAAGAGGGAAATGTGGAGACCCAGTACTTC. Protein sequence: CASSEEGNVETQYF.

This clonotype was seen a handful of times. The chain uses TRBV12-3 or TRBV12-4 and TRBJ2-3; 15 bases fit TRBD2. With V trimmed by 5 bases and J by 6 bases, 6 bases remained unmatched. The CDR3 sequence is 16 residues long. CDR3 bases: TGTGCCAGCAGTCTAGGGACTAGCGGGGGGATGGATACGCAGTATTTT. Translating gives CASSLGTSGGMDTQYF.